This T cell receptor beta chain originates from a study of blood T cells in healthy people across ages. The authors ran a second PCR of about 6 to 11 cycles using a sample-barcoded 5' primer and a J-beta primer mix. MiXCR, applied by TCRdb to the 5' RACE reads, yields one record per CDR3 protein. The data hold fewer than 2,000,000 distinct CDR3 sequences, with about 39% observed a single time. Between the trimmed V and J ends, which lost 6 bases and 0 bases, there was a span of 16 bases. CDR1 and CDR2 (germline): KGHSH, LQKENI. CDR3 length: 16 amino acids. The TCR comes from a human donor in good health. The V gene is TRBV18, the J gene TRBJ2-3; D gene unclear. What was sequenced was blood. The CDR3 loop reads CASSRSYQPSTDTQYF. CDR3 nucleotide sequence: TGTGCCAGCTCTCGTTCCTACCAACCCAGCACAGATACGCAGTATTTT.